This T cell receptor (beta chain) appears in the sequencing data of a study of radiotherapy plus CTLA-4 blockade in lung cancer. Study results and limitations: Radiotherapy was combined with ipilimumab, and tumor-derived TCR clones then expanded in blood.

CTLA-4 blockade with ipilimumab, together with focal radiation, was given to patients with chemo-refractory metastatic non-small-cell lung cancer. Produced via immunoSEQ multiplex PCR; TCRdb's table is partial and in-frame only. The table shows roughly 50,000 clones, with roughly 84% occurring only once. As regards this clone: What it binds is unknown.

The CDR3 totals 15 residues. Germline loops: CDR1 LGHNA, CDR2 YSLEER. V was pared by 4 bases and J by 5 bases, with 17 bases between. Sequenced material: peripheral blood, taken from a patient treated with radiotherapy plus ipilimumab. The chain is built from TRBV4-3 and TRBJ2-5; a possible D gene is TRBD1 (6 bases). The TCR originated in a human donor with non-small cell lung cancer who had a partial response to radiotherapy plus ipilimumab. The CDR3 coding sequence is TGCGCCAGCAGCCTCTCTTTTGGGGGCCCGGAGACCCAGTACTTC. This codes for CASSLSFGGPETQYF.